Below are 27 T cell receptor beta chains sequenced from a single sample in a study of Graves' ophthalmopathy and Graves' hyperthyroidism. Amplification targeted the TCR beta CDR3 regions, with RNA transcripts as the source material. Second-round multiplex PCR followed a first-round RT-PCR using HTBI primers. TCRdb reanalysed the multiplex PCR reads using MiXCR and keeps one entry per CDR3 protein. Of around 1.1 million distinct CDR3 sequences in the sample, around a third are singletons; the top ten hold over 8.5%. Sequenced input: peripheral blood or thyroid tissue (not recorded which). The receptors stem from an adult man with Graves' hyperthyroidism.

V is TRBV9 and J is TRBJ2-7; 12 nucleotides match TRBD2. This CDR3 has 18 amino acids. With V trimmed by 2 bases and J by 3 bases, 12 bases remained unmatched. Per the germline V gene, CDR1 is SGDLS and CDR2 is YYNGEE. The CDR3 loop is CASSVSNLGLAGSYEQYF. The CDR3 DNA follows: TGTGCCAGCAGCGTCAGTAACTTAGGACTAGCGGGAAGCTACGAGCAGTACTTC.

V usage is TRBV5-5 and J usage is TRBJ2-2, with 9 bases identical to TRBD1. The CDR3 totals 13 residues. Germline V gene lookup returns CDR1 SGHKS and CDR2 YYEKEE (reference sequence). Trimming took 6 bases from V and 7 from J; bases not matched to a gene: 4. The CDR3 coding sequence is TGTGCCAGCAACAGGGGACAGGGCGGGGAGCTGTTTTTT. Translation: CASNRGQGGELFF.

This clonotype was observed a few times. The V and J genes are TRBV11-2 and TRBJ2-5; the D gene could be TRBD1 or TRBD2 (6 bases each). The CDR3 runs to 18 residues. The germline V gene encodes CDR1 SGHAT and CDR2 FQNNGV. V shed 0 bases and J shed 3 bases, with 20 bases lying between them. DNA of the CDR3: TGTGCCAGCAGCTTAGATTGGGCGGGGACACCAAAAAAAGAGACCCAGTACTTC. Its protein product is CASSLDWAGTPKKETQYF.

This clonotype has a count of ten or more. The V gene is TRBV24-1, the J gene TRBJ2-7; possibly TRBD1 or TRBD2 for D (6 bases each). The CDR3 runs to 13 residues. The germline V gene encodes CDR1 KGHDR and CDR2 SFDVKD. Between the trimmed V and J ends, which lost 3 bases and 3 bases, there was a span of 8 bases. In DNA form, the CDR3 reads TGTGCCACCAGTGATGGGGGGCTCTACGAGCAGTACTTC. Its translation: CATSDGGLYEQYF.

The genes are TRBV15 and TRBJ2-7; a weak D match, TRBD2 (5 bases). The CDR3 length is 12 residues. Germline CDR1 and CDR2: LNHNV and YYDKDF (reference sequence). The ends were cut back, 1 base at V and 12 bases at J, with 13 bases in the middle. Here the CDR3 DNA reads TGTGCCACCAGCAGAGTGAGGGCCATTCCGTACTTC. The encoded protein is CATSRVRAIPYF. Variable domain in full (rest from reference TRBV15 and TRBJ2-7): DAMVIQNPRYQVTQFGKPVTLSCSQTLNHNVMYWYQQKSSQAPKLLFHYYDKDFNNEADTPDNFQSRRPNTSFCFLDIRSPGLGDTAMYLCATSRVRAIPYFGPGTRLTVT.

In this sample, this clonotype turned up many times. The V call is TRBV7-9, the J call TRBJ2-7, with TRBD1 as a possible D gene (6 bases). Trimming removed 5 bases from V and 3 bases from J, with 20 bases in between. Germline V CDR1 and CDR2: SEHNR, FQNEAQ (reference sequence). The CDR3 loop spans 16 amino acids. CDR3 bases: TGTGCCAGCAGCCCATCTTCGGGACACTCTGGCTACGAGCAGTACTTC. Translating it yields CASSPSSGHSGYEQYF.

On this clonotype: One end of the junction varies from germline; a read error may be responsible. Written as DNA, the CDR3 is TGTGCCAGCAGCTTAGCTGGGGTCGGTAATTCACCCCTCCACTTT. Amino acids: CASSLAGVGNSPLHF. This chain connects TRBV5-1 to TRBJ1-6; no definite D call. The CDR3 contains 15 residues. Per germline, CDR1 SGHRS and CDR2 YFSETQ.

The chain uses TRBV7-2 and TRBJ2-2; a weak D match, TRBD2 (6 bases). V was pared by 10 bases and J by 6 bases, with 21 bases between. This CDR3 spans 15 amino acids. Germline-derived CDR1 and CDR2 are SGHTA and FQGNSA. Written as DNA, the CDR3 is TGTGCCATCAGTGAGGAGGGGACGGCCTCCGGGGAGCTGTTTTTT. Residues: CAISEEGTASGELFF. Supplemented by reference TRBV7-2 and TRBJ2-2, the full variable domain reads GAGVSQSPSNKVTEKGKDVELRCDPISGHTALYWYRQSLGQGLEFLIYFQGNSAPDKSGLPSDRFSAERTGGSVSTLTIQRTQQEDSAVYLCAISEEGTASGELFFGEGSRLTVL.

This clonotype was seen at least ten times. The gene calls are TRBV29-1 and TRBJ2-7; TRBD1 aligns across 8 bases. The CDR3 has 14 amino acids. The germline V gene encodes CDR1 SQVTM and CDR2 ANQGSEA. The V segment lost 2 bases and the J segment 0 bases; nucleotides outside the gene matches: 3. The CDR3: CSVESQGASYEQYF. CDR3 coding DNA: TGCAGCGTTGAAAGTCAGGGGGCCTCCTACGAGCAGTACTTC.

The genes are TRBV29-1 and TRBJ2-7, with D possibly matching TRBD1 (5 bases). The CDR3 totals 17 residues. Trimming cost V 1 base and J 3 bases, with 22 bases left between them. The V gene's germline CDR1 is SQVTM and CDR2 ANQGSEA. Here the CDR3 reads CSVEAPPQGLGIYEQYF. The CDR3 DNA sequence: TGCAGCGTTGAAGCCCCCCCTCAGGGCTTGGGTATCTACGAGCAGTACTTC.

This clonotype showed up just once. For the CDR3, the DNA is TGCGCCAGCAGCTTGGAACAGGGTCACTCACCCCTCCACTTT. It is translated as CASSLEQGHSPLHF. J is TRBJ1-6 and V is TRBV5-1; D possibly corresponds to TRBD1 (6 bases). CDR1 and CDR2 (germline): SGHRS, YFSETQ. There are 14 residues in the CDR3. V dropped 0 bases and J dropped 10 bases, with 11 bases sitting between them. Full variable domain (remainder filled in from reference TRBV5-1 and TRBJ1-6): KAGVTQTPRYLIKTRGQQVTLSCSPISGHRSVSWYQQTPGQGLQFLFEYFSETQRNKGNFPGRFSGRQFSNSRSEMNVSTLELGDSALYLCASSLEQGHSPLHFGNGTRLTVT.

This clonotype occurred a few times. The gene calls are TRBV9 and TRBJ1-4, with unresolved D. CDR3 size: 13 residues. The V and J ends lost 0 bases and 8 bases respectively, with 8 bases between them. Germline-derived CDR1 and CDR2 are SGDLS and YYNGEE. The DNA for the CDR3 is TGTGCCAGCAGCGTAGACGGTTGGGAAAAACTGTTTTTT. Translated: CASSVDGWEKLFF.

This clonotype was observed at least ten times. CDR3 nucleotides: TGTGCCAGCACCAGGACTCCTGGGGCCAACGTCCTGACTTTC. It yields the protein CASTRTPGANVLTF. V and J are TRBV6-2 or TRBV6-3 and TRBJ2-6; D perhaps matches TRBD2 (5 bases). This CDR3 region has 14 residues. Looked up from germline, CDR1 is MNHEY and CDR2 is SVGEGT. Trimming left V 7 bases short and J 2 bases short, with 9 bases between.

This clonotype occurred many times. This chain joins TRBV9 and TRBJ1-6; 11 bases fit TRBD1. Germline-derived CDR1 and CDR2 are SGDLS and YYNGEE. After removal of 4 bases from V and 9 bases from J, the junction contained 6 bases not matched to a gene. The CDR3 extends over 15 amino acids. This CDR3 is CASSSGQGAGSPLHF. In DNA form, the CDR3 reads TGTGCCAGCAGCTCCGGACAGGGGGCAGGTTCACCCCTCCACTTT.

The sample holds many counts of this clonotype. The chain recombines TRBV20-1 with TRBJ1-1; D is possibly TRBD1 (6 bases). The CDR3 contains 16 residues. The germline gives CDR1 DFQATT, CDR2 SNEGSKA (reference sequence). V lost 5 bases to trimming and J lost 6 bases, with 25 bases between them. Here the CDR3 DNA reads TGCAGTGCTCGCCAGGGGCCCATCACAACCGGGTCTGAAGCTTTCTTT. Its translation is CSARQGPITTGSEAFF.

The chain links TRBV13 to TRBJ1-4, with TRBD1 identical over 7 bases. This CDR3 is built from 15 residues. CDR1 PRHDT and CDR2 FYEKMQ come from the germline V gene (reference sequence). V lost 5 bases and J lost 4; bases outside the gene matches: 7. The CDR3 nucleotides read TGTGCCAGCAGCGCTAAGGGGACAGTTAATGAAAAACTGTTTTTT. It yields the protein CASSAKGTVNEKLFF.

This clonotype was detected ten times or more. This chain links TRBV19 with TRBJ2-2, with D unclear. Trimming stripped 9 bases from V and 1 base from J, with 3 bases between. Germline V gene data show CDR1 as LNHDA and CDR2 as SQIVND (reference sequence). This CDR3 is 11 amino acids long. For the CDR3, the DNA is TGTGCCAGCAGGAACACCGGGGAGCTGTTTTTT. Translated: CASRNTGELFF.

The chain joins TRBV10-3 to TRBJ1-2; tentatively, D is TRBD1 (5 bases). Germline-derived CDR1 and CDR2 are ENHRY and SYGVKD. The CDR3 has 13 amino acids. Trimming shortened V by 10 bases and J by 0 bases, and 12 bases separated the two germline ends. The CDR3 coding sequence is TGTGCCACGACAGCGGACACTAACTATGGCTACACCTTC. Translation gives CATTADTNYGYTF.

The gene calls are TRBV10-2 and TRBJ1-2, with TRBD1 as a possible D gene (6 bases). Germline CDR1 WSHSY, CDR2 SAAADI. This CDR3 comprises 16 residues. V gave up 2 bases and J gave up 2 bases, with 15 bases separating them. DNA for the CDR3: TGCGCCAGCAGTGAGCAGGACAGCGACCTCAACTATGGCTACACCTTC. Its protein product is CASSEQDSDLNYGYTF.

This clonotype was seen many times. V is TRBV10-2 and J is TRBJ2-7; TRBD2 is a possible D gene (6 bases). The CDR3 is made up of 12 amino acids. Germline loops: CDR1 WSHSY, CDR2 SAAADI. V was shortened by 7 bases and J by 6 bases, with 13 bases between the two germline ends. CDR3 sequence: CASNGGSGEQYF. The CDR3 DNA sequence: TGCGCCAGCAACGGGGGAAGTGGCGAGCAGTACTTC.

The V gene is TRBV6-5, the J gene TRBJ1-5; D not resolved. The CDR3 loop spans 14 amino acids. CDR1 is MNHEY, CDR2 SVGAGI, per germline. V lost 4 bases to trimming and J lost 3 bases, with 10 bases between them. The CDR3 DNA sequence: TGTGCCAGCAGTTTCCCCGTGGCCAATCAGCCCCAGCATTTT. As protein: CASSFPVANQPQHF.

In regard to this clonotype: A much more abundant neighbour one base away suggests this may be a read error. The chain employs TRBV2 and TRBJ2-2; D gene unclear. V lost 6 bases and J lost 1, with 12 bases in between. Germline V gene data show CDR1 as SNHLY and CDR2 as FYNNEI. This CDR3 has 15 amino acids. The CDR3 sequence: CASRRAVKNTGELFF. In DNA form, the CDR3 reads TGTGCCAGCAGAAGGGCAGTGAAGAACACCGGGGAGCTGTTTTTT.

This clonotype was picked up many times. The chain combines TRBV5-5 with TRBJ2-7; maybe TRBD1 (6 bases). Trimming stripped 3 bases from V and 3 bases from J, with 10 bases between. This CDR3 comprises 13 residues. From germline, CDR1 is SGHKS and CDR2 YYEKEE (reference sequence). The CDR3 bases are TGTGCCAGCAGCTGGACAGAGGGCTACGAGCAGTACTTC. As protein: CASSWTEGYEQYF. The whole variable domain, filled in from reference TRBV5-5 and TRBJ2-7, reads DAGVTQSPTHLIKTRGQQVTLRCSPISGHKSVSWYQQVLGQGPQFIFQYYEKEERGRGNFPDRFSARQFPNYSSELNVNALLLGDSALYLCASSWTEGYEQYFGPGTRLTVT.

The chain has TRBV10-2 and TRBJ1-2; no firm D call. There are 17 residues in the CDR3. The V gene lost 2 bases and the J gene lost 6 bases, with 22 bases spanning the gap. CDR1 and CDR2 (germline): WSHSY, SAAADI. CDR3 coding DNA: TGCGCCAGCAGTGAGCCTGGTCCCGTTCCCAAAGTGGATGGCTACACCTTC. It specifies CASSEPGPVPKVDGYTF.

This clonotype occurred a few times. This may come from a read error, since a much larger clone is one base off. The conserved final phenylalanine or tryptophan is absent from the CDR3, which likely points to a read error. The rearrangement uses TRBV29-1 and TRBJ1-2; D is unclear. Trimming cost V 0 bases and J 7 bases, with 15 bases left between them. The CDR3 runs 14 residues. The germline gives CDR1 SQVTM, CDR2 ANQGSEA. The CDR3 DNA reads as TGCAGCGTTGAAGATCGGGGAACGAGCTCTGGCTACACCCTC. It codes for CSVEDRGTSSGYTL.

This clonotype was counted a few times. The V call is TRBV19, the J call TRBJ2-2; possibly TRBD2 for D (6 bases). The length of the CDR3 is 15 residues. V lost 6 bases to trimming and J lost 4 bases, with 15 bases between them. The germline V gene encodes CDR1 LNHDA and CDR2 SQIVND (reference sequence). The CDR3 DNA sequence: TGTGCCAGTAGGTTTCGGACGGAGGGCACCGGGGAGCTGTTTTTT. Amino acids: CASRFRTEGTGELFF.

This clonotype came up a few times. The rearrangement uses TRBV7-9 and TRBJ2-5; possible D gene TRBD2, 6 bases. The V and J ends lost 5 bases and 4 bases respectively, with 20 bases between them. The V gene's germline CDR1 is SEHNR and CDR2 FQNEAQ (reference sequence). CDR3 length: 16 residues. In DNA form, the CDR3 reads TGTGCCAGCAGCCCCGGGACTCCTGTACCTCGAGAGACCCAGTACTTC. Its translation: CASSPGTPVPRETQYF.